This T cell receptor (beta chain) was profiled in a study of metastatic and nonmetastatic thyroid tumors. All patients were untreated before thyroid surgery. TCRdb ran MiXCR on the PCR reads. Among under 25,000 clones listed, roughly 22% were seen once. V gave up 0 bases and J gave up 0 bases, with 8 bases separating them. Germline lookup yields CDR1 KGHSH and CDR2 LQKENI. This CDR3 spans 15 amino acids. The sequence was collected from a female donor with papillary thyroid cancer or a benign thyroid nodule (not recorded which). Some clones in this sample may be carry-over from other donors' samples. J is TRBJ1-2 and V is TRBV18; D call uncertain. The sequencing sample was made of adjacent normal tissue. In nucleotides, the CDR3 is TGTGCCAGCTCACCACCGTCCCAATCTAACTATGGCTACACCTTC. This translates into CASSPPSQSNYGYTF. The full variable domain, its missing parts supplied by reference TRBV18 and TRBJ1-2, is NAGVMQNPRHLVRRRGQEARLRCSPMKGHSHVYWYRQLPEEGLKFMVYLQKENIIDESGMPKERFSAEFPKEGPSILRIQQVVRGDSAAYFCASSPPSQSNYGYTFGSGTRLTVV.